This T cell receptor (beta chain) is from a study of OX40 agonist ivuxolimab in advanced cancers. Study-level background: Treatment of patients was with ivuxolimab, an agonistic anti-OX40 (CD134) antibody. People in dose escalation had one of these cancers: hepatocellular carcinoma, melanoma, renal cell or head and neck cancer.

Using immunoSEQ multiplex PCR, the repertoire was profiled, and TCRdb retains in-frame clones only, with some absent. The table records 40,000 to 45,000 clones, 65% to 85% of them present only once. Trimming pared 8 bases from V and 3 bases from J, leaving 13 bases between. CDR1 MNHNS and CDR2 SASEGT come from the germline V gene. CDR3 size: 13 residues. V and J are TRBV6-1 and TRBJ1-1; no reliable D call. The sample was CD4+ or CD8+ T cells sorted from blood, taken in a trial of the OX40 agonist ivuxolimab. This sequence originates from an adult with an advanced solid tumor such as melanoma, head and neck, liver or kidney cancer. DNA of the CDR3: TGTGCCAGCTTCCCCCGGACGGACACTGAAGCTTTCTTT. The encoded protein is CASFPRTDTEAFF.